Below are 28 T cell receptor beta chains sequenced from a single sample in a study of cytomegalovirus exposure and HLA in healthy donors. This PCR relied on a set of 60 Vbeta primers and 13 Jbeta primers. Data came from immunoSEQ multiplex PCR; TCRdb stores just in-frame clones and leaves some out. The sample shows some 170,000 clones, roughly 80% of them seen only once. Sequenced input: PBMCs. The source of these receptors is a man aged 35 to 55 in good health and CMV-seronegative.

This clone was detected only a few times. The rearrangement joins TRBV6-6 to TRBJ1-1, with no clear D. Germline assignment: CDR1 MNHNY and CDR2 SVGAGI (reference sequence). The V end was cut by 6 bases, the J end by 5 bases, with 16 bases between. There are 14 residues in the CDR3. The CDR3: CASSYDKGGTEAFF. The CDR3 DNA reads TGTGCCAGCAGCTATGACAAGGGAGGGACTGAAGCTTTCTTT.

This clone came up once. This chain joins TRBV28 and TRBJ1-4, with 8 bases lining up with TRBD1. The J segment lost 8 bases and the V segment lost 5 bases, leaving 7 bases of the junction unmatched. This CDR3 has 14 residues. Germline V gene lookup returns CDR1 MDHEN and CDR2 SYDVKM. CDR3 sequence (DNA): TGTGCCAGCAGTAGGGACAGGTTTGGGGAAAAACTGTTTTTT. It codes for CASSRDRFGEKLFF.

This clone is a singleton in its sample. This chain joins TRBV6-6 and TRBJ2-3; D is possibly TRBD2 (6 bases). Germline V gene data show CDR1 as MNHNY and CDR2 as SVGAGI (reference sequence). V was pared by 10 bases and J by 2 bases, with 13 bases between. There are 13 residues in the CDR3. Here the CDR3 DNA reads TGTGCCACCCACCGGGGGATCACAGATACGCAGTATTTT. This translates into CATHRGITDTQYF.

The J gene is TRBJ1-2, the V gene TRBV18, with 8 positions matching TRBD1. This CDR3 region has 16 residues. Germline V gene sequence: CDR1 KGHSH, CDR2 LQKENI. The V gene end was trimmed by 3 bases and the J gene end by 2 bases; junction bases not matched to a gene: 8. The CDR3 region has the DNA TGTGCCAGCTCACCCCCGACGGCAGGGGGCAACTATGGCTACACCTTC. This sequence encodes CASSPPTAGGNYGYTF.

Regarding this clone: One end of the junction varies from germline; a read error may be responsible. This chain uses TRBV7-9 with TRBJ1-1; a possible D gene is TRBD1 (5 bases). Germline CDR1 reads SEHNR; CDR2 reads FQNEAQ (reference sequence). This CDR3 contains 12 residues. CDR3 amino acids: CSSNGANTEAFF. For the CDR3, the DNA is TGTTCCAGCAATGGGGCGAACACTGAAGCTTTCTTT.

The chain links TRBV2 to TRBJ2-6, with 8 bases aligning to TRBD1. The V gene end was trimmed by 5 bases and the J gene end by 0 bases; junction bases not matched to a gene: 6. This CDR3 has 17 amino acids. Germline values: CDR1 SNHLY, CDR2 FYNNEI. Here the CDR3 DNA reads TGTGCCAGCAGTAAAGACAGGGGAGCCTCTGGGGCCAACGTCCTGACTTTC. It codes for CASSKDRGASGANVLTF.

The CDR3 DNA sequence: TGCGCCAGCAGTGAGTCAACAGCCTACGAGCAGTACTTC. Amino acids: CASSESTAYEQYF. The chain recombines TRBV10-1 with TRBJ2-7; the D is unclear. Looked up from germline, CDR1 is WNHNN and CDR2 is SYGVQD (reference sequence). The CDR3 has 13 residues. Trimming pared 0 bases from V and 2 bases from J, leaving 5 bases between.

This chain uses TRBV29-1 with TRBJ2-7; the D is unclear. The length of the CDR3 is 12 residues. The germline CDR1 and CDR2 sequences are SQVTM and ANQGSEA. V gave up 6 bases and J gave up 9 bases, with 18 bases separating them. The CDR3 sequence is CSVLGQSSMQYF. The CDR3 DNA sequence: TGCAGCGTCTTGGGCCAGTCGAGTATGCAGTACTTC.

This chain links TRBV5-1 with TRBJ2-3; 14 bases are a match to TRBD2. This CDR3 has 19 amino acids. The germline gives CDR1 SGHRS, CDR2 YFSETQ. V lost 3 bases, J lost 2 bases, and 11 bases stayed unmatched. CDR3 in amino acids: CASSSGTSGGITATDTQYF. CDR3 nucleotide sequence: TGCGCCAGCAGCTCAGGGACTAGCGGGGGTATAACGGCCACAGATACGCAGTATTTT.

This sequence joins TRBV28 and TRBJ2-1, with 7 bases that match TRBD1. From germline, CDR1 is MDHEN and CDR2 SYDVKM. The CDR3 has 16 residues. J was trimmed by 0 bases and V by 5 bases; bases with no gene match: 7. The CDR3 DNA reads as TGTGCCAGCAGTCCTACAGGGGACAGCTCCTACAATGAGCAGTTCTTC. Its translation is CASSPTGDSSYNEQFF.

This clone was observed a few times. J is TRBJ2-3 and V is TRBV27; 7 bases match TRBD2. The CDR3 has 16 residues. From germline, CDR1 is MNHEY and CDR2 SMNVEV (reference sequence). V lost 2 bases to trimming and J lost 2 bases; unmatched junction nucleotides: 7. As DNA, the CDR3 is TGTGCCAGCAGTTTAATGGCGGGGGTATACACAGATACGCAGTATTTT. This translates into CASSLMAGVYTDTQYF.

This chain connects TRBV27 to TRBJ1-6; D is uncertain. Trimming took off 7 bases at V and 9 bases at J, with 25 bases between the two ends. CDR1 MNHEY and CDR2 SMNVEV come from the germline V gene (reference sequence). The CDR3 sequence is 17 residues long. In nucleotides, the CDR3 is TGTGCCAGCACCTCTTGGACGGACGGGATACGGGGTTCACCCCTCCACTTT. Translating it yields CASTSWTDGIRGSPLHF.

V is TRBV12-5 and J is TRBJ2-2, with TRBD1 matching 9 bases. Looked up from germline, CDR1 is LGHNT and CDR2 is FRNRAP. CDR3 size: 18 residues. V gave up 5 bases and J gave up 4 bases; unmatched junction bases: 14. The CDR3 DNA reads TGTGCTAGTGGTCCCCGCGGTCCCGGGACAGGGCCCACCGGGGAGCTGTTTTTT. Translated: CASGPRGPGTGPTGELFF.

This clone was seen only a few times. The chain joins TRBV12-5 to TRBJ2-5, with D possibly matching TRBD2 (6 bases). The ends were cut back, 1 base at V and 5 bases at J, with 11 bases in the middle. CDR3 length equals 14 residues. Germline V CDR1 and CDR2: LGHNT, FRNRAP. CDR3 nucleotide sequence: TGTGCTAGTGGTTTGGGGGACTCGAGGGAGACCCAGTACTTC. This gives the protein CASGLGDSRETQYF.

This clone was seen just once. The sample contains more than one DNA sequence encoding this CDR3. The rearrangement links TRBV7-8 to TRBJ1-2; D call uncertain. The germline V and J ends were trimmed by 4 bases and 6 bases, with 15 bases remaining between them. The CDR3 length is 14 residues. Germline V CDR1 and CDR2: SGHVS, FQNEAQ. The DNA of the CDR3 is TGTGCCAGCAGCTCGCCAACGGGAAACCATGGCTACACCTTC. It translates to CASSSPTGNHGYTF.

The CDR3 region is CASSLRNGNYGYTF. The CDR3 coding sequence is TGTGCCAGCAGCTTGAGGAACGGGAACTATGGCTACACCTTC. The gene calls are TRBV5-6 and TRBJ1-2, with D unresolved. V dropped 1 base and J dropped 2 bases, with 9 bases sitting between them. This CDR3 is built from 14 residues. The V gene's germline CDR1 is SGHDT and CDR2 YYEEEE.

This clone was seen just once. The gene calls are TRBV7-9 and TRBJ2-3; no reliable D call. The CDR3 has 11 amino acids. Trimming removed 11 bases from V and 5 bases from J, with 11 bases in between. Germline V gene data show CDR1 as SEHNR and CDR2 as FQNEAQ (reference sequence). The DNA of the CDR3 is TGTGCCTCTTCCCGGGTAGATACGCAGTATTTT. As protein: CASSRVDTQYF.

The chain has TRBV6-5 and TRBJ1-5; no clear D gene. V was clipped by 0 bases and J by 6 bases, with 9 bases between them. This CDR3 spans 14 amino acids. Germline loops: CDR1 MNHEY, CDR2 SVGAGI. Here the CDR3 reads CASSYSDSGQPQHF. CDR3 in DNA: TGTGCCAGCAGTTACTCGGATTCGGGTCAGCCCCAGCATTTT.

Concerning this clone: Other DNA sequences in this sample translate to the same CDR3. V gene TRBV7-9 combines with J gene TRBJ1-1; weak D call: TRBD1 (6 bases). V lost 3 bases and J 0 bases, leaving 8 bases between the germline ends. Germline CDR1 and CDR2: SEHNR and FQNEAQ (reference sequence). The CDR3 contains 14 residues. The CDR3: CASSLDSMNTEAFF. CDR3 in DNA: TGTGCCAGCAGCTTGGACAGCATGAACACTGAAGCTTTCTTT.

This clone occurred once. V is TRBV14 and J is TRBJ1-2; 7 positions match TRBD1. CDR3 length equals 14 residues. V lost 1 base to trimming and J lost 7 bases; unmatched junction nucleotides: 6. The germline gives CDR1 SGHDN, CDR2 FVKESK. For the CDR3, the DNA is TGTGCCAGCAGCCAAGCAGGGGCAGGGGGTGGCTACACCTTC. It translates to CASSQAGAGGGYTF.

Comment on this clone: The junction does not match germline at one end; this may be a read error. The chain combines TRBV19 with TRBJ1-1, with TRBD1 identical over 7 bases. The germline V gene encodes CDR1 LNHDA and CDR2 SQIVND (reference sequence). This CDR3 region has 16 residues. The CDR3 DNA sequence: TGTGCCAGTAGTATATATCCGGGACAGATGAACACTAAAGCTTTCTTT. This encodes CASSIYPGQMNTKAFF.

J is TRBJ1-2 and V is TRBV6-1; TRBD1 aligns across 8 bases. Germline trimming cut 8 bases from V and 5 bases from J; bases unmatched to any gene: 4. Germline V CDR1 and CDR2: MNHNS, SASEGT. There are 12 residues in the CDR3. CDR3 DNA: TGTGCCAGCGCCAGACAGGGGTATGGCTACACCTTC. Encoded protein: CASARQGYGYTF.

The rearrangement joins TRBV19 to TRBJ2-5; TRBD1 agrees at 7 bases. Germline CDR1 LNHDA, CDR2 SQIVND (reference sequence). The CDR3 length is 14 residues. Trimming took 3 bases from V and 4 from J; bases not matched to a gene: 5. CDR3 sequence (DNA): TGTGCCAGTAGTATCTCGTACAGGGGAGAGACCCAGTACTTC. Translating it yields CASSISYRGETQYF.

The chain uses TRBV27 and TRBJ1-1; TRBD1 agrees at 7 bases. Germline trimming cut 6 bases from V and 2 bases from J; bases unmatched to any gene: 6. CDR1 is MNHEY, CDR2 SMNVEV, per germline (reference sequence). The CDR3 extends over 14 amino acids. The CDR3 region is CASRGYRGNTEAFF. CDR3 bases: TGTGCCAGCAGAGGATACAGGGGAAACACTGAAGCTTTCTTT.

The table lists this clone with a count of one. This chain joins TRBV2 and TRBJ1-1, with TRBD1 matching 9 bases. The V gene end was trimmed by 7 bases and the J gene end by 10 bases; junction bases not matched to a gene: 16. Per germline, CDR1 SNHLY and CDR2 FYNNEI. The CDR3 runs to 15 residues. CDR3 DNA sequence: TGTGCCAGCACGCTCGCTACAGGGGGCAGTACTCGAGCTTTCTTT. It is translated as CASTLATGGSTRAFF.

The chain links TRBV11-2 to TRBJ2-5; 12 bases fit TRBD1. The length of the CDR3 is 17 residues. CDR1 is SGHAT and CDR2 is FQNNGV in the germline V gene. J lost 4 bases, V lost 5 bases, and 11 bases had no gene match. CDR3 nucleotide sequence: TGTGCCAGCAGCCTACCGATTTGGGACAGGGGGCCAGAGACCCAGTACTTC. Amino acid sequence: CASSLPIWDRGPETQYF.

This clone was picked up a small number of times. V and J are TRBV5-8 and TRBJ1-1, with 7 positions matching TRBD1. The V and J ends lost 0 bases and 3 bases, in that order; junction bases with no gene match: 2. The length of the CDR3 is 14 residues. Germline V gene lookup returns CDR1 SGHTS and CDR2 YDEGEE. CDR3 sequence reads: CASSLVQGDTEAFF. The CDR3 coding sequence is TGTGCCAGCAGCTTGGTTCAGGGGGACACTGAAGCTTTCTTT.

The gene calls are TRBV5-6 and TRBJ2-1; 10 nucleotides agree with TRBD2. The CDR3 runs 17 residues. CDR1 is SGHDT and CDR2 is YYEEEE in the germline V gene. V trimming: 0 bases; J trimming: 3 bases; junction bases outside the gene matches: 6. The CDR3, as DNA: TGTGCCAGCAGCTTGGGGGTCCTAGCGGGGGACTACAATGAGCAGTTCTTC. Amino acids: CASSLGVLAGDYNEQFF.